The source of this T cell receptor beta chain is a study of blood T cell repertoires in COVID-19. Study summary: Researchers got acute and convalescent COVID-19 samples from the United States, Italy and Spain.

In the original workflow: Amplified reference gene primers provided the basis for estimating nucleated cell counts. Here immunoSEQ multiplex PCR was the method, and the copy in TCRdb shows in-frame clones only, minus some. From that table come the V and J calls and clone size; the DNA was used to work out D and trimming. The sample has 90,000 to 130,000 clones; 60% to 85% are singletons. Trimming took 2 bases from V and 6 from J; bases not matched to a gene: 8. The CDR3 sequence is 16 residues long. Germline loops: CDR1 SGHDN, CDR2 FVKESK. This chain uses TRBV14 with TRBJ2-1; TRBD2 aligns across 9 bases. The sequencing sample was made of peripheral blood. The sequence derives from a woman aged 40 to 50 with acute or convalescent COVID-19. The DNA for the CDR3 is TGTGCCAGCAGCCAATTTGAAGCGGGGGGCCGCAATGAGCAGTTCTTC. It codes for CASSQFEAGGRNEQFF.